Sequencing of this TCR beta chain was carried out in a study of T cells in Graves' hyperthyroidism and ophthalmopathy. Study outcomes and limitations: Also found in blood were most expanded thyroid clonotypes above 0.001. In validation, the model predicted ophthalmopathy. These predictions came a median roughly 7.1 months before onset.

Amplification targeted TCR beta CDR3 regions from RNA transcripts. In the first-round RT-PCR of the TCR CDR3, the HTBI primer set was used. MiXCR was run by TCRdb on the multiplex PCR reads, yielding one entry per CDR3 protein. The data hold about 270,000 distinct CDR3 sequences, with about 20% observed a single time. This clonotype showed up just a few times. The target antigen is unknown. With V trimmed by 4 bases and J by 6 bases, 5 bases remained unmatched. From germline, CDR1 is SGHRS and CDR2 YFSETQ. The CDR3 is made up of 14 amino acids. The sequencing input was blood. This TCR was recovered from a man aged 25 to 40 with Graves' ophthalmopathy. V gene TRBV5-1 combines with J gene TRBJ2-2; 8 nucleotides agree with TRBD1. CDR3: CASSARQGSGELFF. In DNA, the CDR3 is TGCGCCAGCAGCGCAAGACAGGGGTCCGGGGAGCTGTTTTTT.